The rows below give T cell receptor beta chains drawn from one sample of a study of control samples from healthy donors and cancer patients. This table comes from immunoSEQ multiplex PCR, and its TCRdb copy is limited to in-frame clones, with some not included. The repertoire holds 100,000 to 150,000 clones, with around 90% as singletons. Sequences were obtained from blood. The origin of the receptors is a man aged 18 to 35 in good health. Both conserved end residues are part of each CDR3. D genes are given only for firm matches. Rows give clone size only sometimes, using once, few, many, or a class for an expanded clone.

J: TRBJ2-3
D: .
V: TRBV6-6
size: .
DNA: TGTGCCAGCGGTCCGGCAGATACGCAGTATTTT
CDR3: CASGPADTQYF

J: TRBJ1-3
D: .
V: TRBV11-2
size: .
DNA: TGTGCCAGCAGCTTAGTTTTCCCTGGAGCGATTACCTCTGGAAACACCATATATTTT
CDR3: CASSLVFPGAITSGNTIYF

J: TRBJ1-2
D: .
V: TRBV20-1
size: once
DNA: TGCAGTGCTAGTTGGGGGGCATTTGGCTACACCTTC
CDR3: CSASWGAFGYTF

J: TRBJ1-2
D: .
V: TRBV12-3/TRBV12-4
size: once
DNA: TGTGCCAGCAGTCGCTCGGGGTTCTATGGCTACACCTTC
CDR3: CASSRSGFYGYTF

J: TRBJ2-2
D: .
V: TRBV5-1
size: .
DNA: TGCGCCAGCAGCTACGGACAGAGAGGGGGGGAGCTGTTTTTT
CDR3: CASSYGQRGGELFF

J: TRBJ2-7
D: .
V: TRBV4-2
size: .
DNA: TGTGCCAGCAGCCAAGAAAGGGGGGGAGGAGGCTCCTACGAGCAGTACTTC
CDR3: CASSQERGGGGSYEQYF

J: TRBJ1-4
D: .
V: TRBV20-1
size: .
DNA: TGCAGTGCTAGTGGCAGGGTTAATGAAAAACTGTTTTTT
CDR3: CSASGRVNEKLFF

J: TRBJ2-1
D: TRBD1
V: TRBV19
size: .
DNA: TGTGCCAGTAGTATAACCGGGACAGGGCTAGTCTCCTACAATGAGCAGTTCTTC
CDR3: CASSITGTGLVSYNEQFF

J: TRBJ1-2
D: .
V: TRBV12-5
size: .
DNA: TGTGCTAGTGGTTTGGACGACAGGAATCTTGACTATGGCTACACCTTC
CDR3: CASGLDDRNLDYGYTF

J: TRBJ2-1
D: TRBD2
V: TRBV11-2
size: .
DNA: TGTGCCAGCAGCCCAGAGGGACTAGCAAACAATGAGCAGTTCTTC
CDR3: CASSPEGLANNEQFF

J: TRBJ2-5
D: TRBD2
V: TRBV5-4
size: .
DNA: TGTGCCAGCAGCCGGGAGGGGCGGGAGACCCAGTACTTC
CDR3: CASSREGRETQYF

J: TRBJ2-5
D: .
V: TRBV7-9
size: .
DNA: TGTGCCAGCAGCCCCCAAGCTGTAGAGACCCAGTACTTC
CDR3: CASSPQAVETQYF

J: TRBJ1-2
D: .
V: TRBV2
size: .
DNA: TGTGCCAGCAGTGGGCCGGGAGGGTGGATCCCCAGCGTTGGCTACACCTTC
CDR3: CASSGPGGWIPSVGYTF

J: TRBJ1-5
D: .
V: TRBV19
size: .
DNA: TGTGCCAGTAGTATAGCAGGACAGTACAATCAGCCCCAGCATTTT
CDR3: CASSIAGQYNQPQHF

J: TRBJ2-3
D: .
V: TRBV6-6
size: .
DNA: TGTGCCAGCAGTTCGTCCAGCACAGATACGCAGTATTTT
CDR3: CASSSSSTDTQYF

J: TRBJ1-6
D: TRBD1
V: TRBV3-1/TRBV3-2
size: .
DNA: TGTGCCAGCAGCCAAGGCCCGGACAGGGGCTATAATTCACCCCTCCACTTT
CDR3: CASSQGPDRGYNSPLHF

J: TRBJ2-7
D: .
V: TRBV6-5
size: .
DNA: TGTGCCAGCACCAACGTCGGGACAACCCACGAGCAGTACTTC
CDR3: CASTNVGTTHEQYF

J: TRBJ2-7
D: TRBD1
V: TRBV11-2
size: once
DNA: TGTGCCAGCAGACCAACCAAGCGACAGGGGGCTCCCTACGAGCAGTACTTC
CDR3: CASRPTKRQGAPYEQYF

J: TRBJ2-3
D: .
V: TRBV5-1
size: .
DNA: TGCGCCAGCAGCTCGGGGCTCCCTAGGGGGGGTAGGGCAGATACGCAGTATTTT
CDR3: CASSSGLPRGGRADTQYF

J: TRBJ2-7
D: .
V: TRBV4-1
size: once
DNA: TGCACCAGCAGCCAAGGGACCTTTGACGAGCAGTACTTC
CDR3: CTSSQGTFDEQYF

J: TRBJ1-5
D: .
V: TRBV2
size: .
DNA: TGTGCCAGCAGTGAAGGAAATCATCAGCCCCAGCATTTT
CDR3: CASSEGNHQPQHF

J: TRBJ1-5
D: TRBD1
V: TRBV2
size: .
DNA: TGTGCCAGCAGTTTGACAGGGTATAGCAATCAGCCCCAGCATTTT
CDR3: CASSLTGYSNQPQHF

J: TRBJ1-2
D: .
V: TRBV13
size: .
DNA: TGTGCCAGCAGCCCAAGGGGACGGCACTATGGCTACACCTTC
CDR3: CASSPRGRHYGYTF

J: TRBJ2-2
D: TRBD1
V: TRBV3-1/TRBV3-2
size: few
DNA: TGTGCCAGCAGCCAAGAGGGAATTATGGGACAGGGGACCGGGGAGCTGTTTTTT
CDR3: CASSQEGIMGQGTGELFF

J: TRBJ2-7
D: .
V: TRBV5-1
size: .
DNA: TGCGCCAGCAGCTTGTTTCAGGGCAGCTCCTACGAGCAGTACTTC
CDR3: CASSLFQGSSYEQYF

J: TRBJ2-1
D: .
V: TRBV7-2
size: .
DNA: TGTGCCAGCAGCTTATTCGGACCGAGGCGGAGCTCCTACAATGAGCAGTTCTTC
CDR3: CASSLFGPRRSSYNEQFF

J: TRBJ1-2
D: .
V: TRBV6-1
size: once
DNA: TGTGCCAGCAGTGAGGGGGGGCAGGGCTATGGCTACACCTTC
CDR3: CASSEGGQGYGYTF

J: TRBJ2-7
D: TRBD1
V: TRBV28
size: .
DNA: TGTGCCAGCAGGGGGACAGGGGGAAACTACGAGCAGTACTTC
CDR3: CASRGTGGNYEQYF

J: TRBJ2-3
D: TRBD1
V: TRBV4-1
size: .
DNA: TGCGCCAGCAGCCATGAAAGAGGGACAGGCAATCCCACAGATACGCAGTATTTT
CDR3: CASSHERGTGNPTDTQYF

J: TRBJ2-3
D: .
V: TRBV7-2
size: few
DNA: TGTGCCAGCATAGGAACGGGGGCCCTCGCCGGGGATTTT
CDR3: CASIGTGALAGDF

J: TRBJ1-2
D: TRBD1
V: TRBV7-9
size: .
DNA: TGTGCCAGCAGCCCCAGGGGGAGTAGAGCAAATGGCTACACCTTC
CDR3: CASSPRGSRANGYTF

J: TRBJ1-6
D: .
V: TRBV7-9
size: few
DNA: TGTGCCAGCAGCTTGGACCCACAAAAGCTACTTAATTCACCCCTCCACTTT
CDR3: CASSLDPQKLLNSPLHF

J: TRBJ2-1
D: .
V: TRBV7-3
size: .
DNA: TGTGCCAGCAGCGTTCAGGGTTTAGATGAGCAGTTCTTC
CDR3: CASSVQGLDEQFF